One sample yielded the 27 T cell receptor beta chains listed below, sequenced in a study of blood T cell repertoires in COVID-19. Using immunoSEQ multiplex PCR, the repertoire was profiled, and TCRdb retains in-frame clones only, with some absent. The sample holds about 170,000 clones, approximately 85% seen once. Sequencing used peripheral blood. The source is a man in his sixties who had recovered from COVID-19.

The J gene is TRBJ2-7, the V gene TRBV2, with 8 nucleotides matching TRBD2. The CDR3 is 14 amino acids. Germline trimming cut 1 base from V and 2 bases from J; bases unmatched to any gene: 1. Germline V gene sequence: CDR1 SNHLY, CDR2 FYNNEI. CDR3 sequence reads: CASSEVSGAYEQYF. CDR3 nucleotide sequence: TGTGCCAGCAGTGAAGTTAGCGGGGCCTACGAGCAGTACTTC.

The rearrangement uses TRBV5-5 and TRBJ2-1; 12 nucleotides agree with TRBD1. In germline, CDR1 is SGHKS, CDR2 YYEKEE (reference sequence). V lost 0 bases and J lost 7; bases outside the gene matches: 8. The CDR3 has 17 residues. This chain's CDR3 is CASSLAPGTGGGNEQFF. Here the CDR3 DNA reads TGTGCCAGCAGCTTGGCCCCCGGGACAGGGGGCGGGAATGAGCAGTTCTTC.

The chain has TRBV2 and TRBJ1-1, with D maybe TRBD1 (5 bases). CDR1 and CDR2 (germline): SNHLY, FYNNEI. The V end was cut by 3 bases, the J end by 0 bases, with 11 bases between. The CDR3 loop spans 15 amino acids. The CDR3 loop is CASSDQGNMNTEAFF. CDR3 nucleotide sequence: TGTGCCAGCAGTGACCAGGGAAACATGAACACTGAAGCTTTCTTT.

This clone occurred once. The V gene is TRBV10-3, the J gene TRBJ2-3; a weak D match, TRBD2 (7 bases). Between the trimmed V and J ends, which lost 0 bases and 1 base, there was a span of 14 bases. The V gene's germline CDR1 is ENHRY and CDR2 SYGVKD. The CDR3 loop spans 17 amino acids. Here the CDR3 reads CAISESGGGGGTDTQYF. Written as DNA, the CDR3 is TGTGCCATCAGTGAGTCTGGAGGGGGGGGTGGCACAGATACGCAGTATTTT.

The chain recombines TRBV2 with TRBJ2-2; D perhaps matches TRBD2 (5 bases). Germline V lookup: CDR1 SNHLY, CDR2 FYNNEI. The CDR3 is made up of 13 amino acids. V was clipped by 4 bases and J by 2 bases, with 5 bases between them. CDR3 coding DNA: TGTGCCAGCAGTGGGACTAACACCGGGGAGCTGTTTTTT. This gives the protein CASSGTNTGELFF.

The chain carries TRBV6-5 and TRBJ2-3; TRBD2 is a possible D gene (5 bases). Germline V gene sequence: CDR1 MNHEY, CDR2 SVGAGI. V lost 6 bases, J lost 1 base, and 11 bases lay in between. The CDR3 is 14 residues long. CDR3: CASSNPAGTDTQYF. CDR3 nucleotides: TGTGCCAGCAGCAACCCAGCGGGCACAGATACGCAGTATTTT.

CDR3 amino acids: CASKQGREGYTF. DNA of the CDR3: TGTGCCAGCAAGCAGGGTAGGGAAGGCTACACCTTC. The rearrangement joins TRBV21-1 to TRBJ1-2; TRBD1 is taken as the D call from the table, unchecked against the DNA. TRBV21-1 is a recognized pseudogene. CDR3 length: 12 amino acids.

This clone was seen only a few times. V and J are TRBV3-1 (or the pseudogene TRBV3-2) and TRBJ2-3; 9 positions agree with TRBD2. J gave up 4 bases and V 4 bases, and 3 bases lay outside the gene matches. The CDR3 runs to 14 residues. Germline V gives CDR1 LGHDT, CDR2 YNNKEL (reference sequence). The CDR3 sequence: CASSRGGAADTQYF. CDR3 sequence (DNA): TGTGCCAGCAGCCGCGGGGGGGCGGCAGATACGCAGTATTTT.

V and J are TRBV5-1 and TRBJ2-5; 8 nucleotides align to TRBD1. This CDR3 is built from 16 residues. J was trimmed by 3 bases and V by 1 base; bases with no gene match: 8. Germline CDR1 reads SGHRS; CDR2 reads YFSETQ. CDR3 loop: CASSLLTGVGEETQYF. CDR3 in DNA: TGCGCCAGCAGCTTGCTGACAGGGGTGGGAGAAGAGACCCAGTACTTC.

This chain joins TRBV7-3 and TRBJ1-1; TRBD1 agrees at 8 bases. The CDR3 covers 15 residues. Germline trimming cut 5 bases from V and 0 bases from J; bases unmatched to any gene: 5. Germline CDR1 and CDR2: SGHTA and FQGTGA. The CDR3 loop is CASSPGTGLNTEAFF. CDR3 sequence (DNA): TGTGCCAGCAGCCCTGGGACAGGTTTGAACACTGAAGCTTTCTTT.

This chain's CDR3 is CASSWIDRGNYGYTF. For the CDR3, the DNA is TGTGCCAGCAGCTGGATAGACAGGGGTAACTATGGCTACACCTTC. The chain combines TRBV5-4 with TRBJ1-2; 8 positions match TRBD1. Germline V lookup: CDR1 SGHNT, CDR2 YYREEE (reference sequence). The ends lost 3 bases at V and 1 base at J; junction bases unmatched: 5. CDR3 length equals 15 residues.

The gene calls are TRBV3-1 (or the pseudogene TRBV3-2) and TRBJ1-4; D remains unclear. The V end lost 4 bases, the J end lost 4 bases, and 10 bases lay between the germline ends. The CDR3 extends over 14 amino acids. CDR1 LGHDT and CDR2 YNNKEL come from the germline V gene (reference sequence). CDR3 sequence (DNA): TGTGCCAGCAGCCCGGAGGGCAGTAATGAAAAACTGTTTTTT. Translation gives CASSPEGSNEKLFF.

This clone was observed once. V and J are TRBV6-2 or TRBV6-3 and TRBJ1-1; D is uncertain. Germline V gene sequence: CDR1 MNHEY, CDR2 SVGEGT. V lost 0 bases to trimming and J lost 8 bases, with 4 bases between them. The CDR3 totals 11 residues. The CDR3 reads CASSYSTEAFF. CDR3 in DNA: TGTGCCAGCAGTTACTCCACAGAAGCTTTCTTT.

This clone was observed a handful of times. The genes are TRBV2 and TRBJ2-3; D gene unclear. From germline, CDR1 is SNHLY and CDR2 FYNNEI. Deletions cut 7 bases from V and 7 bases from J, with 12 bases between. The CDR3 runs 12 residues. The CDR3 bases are TGTGCCAGCACCCGACTTCCTAATACGCAGTATTTT. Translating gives CASTRLPNTQYF. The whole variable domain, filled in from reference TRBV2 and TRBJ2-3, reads EPEVTQTPSHQVTQMGQEVILRCVPISNHLYFYWYRQILGQKVEFLVSFYNNEISEKSEIFDDQFSVERPDGSNFTLKIRSTKLEDSAMYFCASTRLPNTQYFGPGTRLTVL.

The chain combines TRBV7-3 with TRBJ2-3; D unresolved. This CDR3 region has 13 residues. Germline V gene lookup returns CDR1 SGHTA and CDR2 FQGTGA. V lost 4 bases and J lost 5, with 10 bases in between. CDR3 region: CASSYTMVDTQYF. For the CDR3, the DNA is TGTGCCAGCAGCTACACAATGGTAGATACGCAGTATTTT.

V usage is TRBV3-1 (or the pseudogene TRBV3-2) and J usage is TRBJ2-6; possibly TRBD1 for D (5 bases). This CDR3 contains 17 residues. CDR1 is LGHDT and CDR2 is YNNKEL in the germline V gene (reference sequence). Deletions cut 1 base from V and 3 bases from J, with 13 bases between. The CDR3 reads CASSQGLGVGGANVLTF. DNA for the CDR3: TGTGCCAGCAGCCAAGGGCTAGGGGTCGGTGGGGCCAACGTCCTGACTTTC.

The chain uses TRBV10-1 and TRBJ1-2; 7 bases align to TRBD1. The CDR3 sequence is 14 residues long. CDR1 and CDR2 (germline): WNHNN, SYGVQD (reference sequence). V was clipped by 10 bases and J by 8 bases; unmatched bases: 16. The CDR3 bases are TGCGCCACCCAGGGGGGCGGGGAGATTGAGGGCTACACCTTC. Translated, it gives CATQGGGEIEGYTF.

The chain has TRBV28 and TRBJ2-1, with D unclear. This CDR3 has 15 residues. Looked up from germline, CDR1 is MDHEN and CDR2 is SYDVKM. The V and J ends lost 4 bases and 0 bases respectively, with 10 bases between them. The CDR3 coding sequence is TGTGCCAGCAGTTCCGCGACTCTCTCCTACAATGAGCAGTTCTTC. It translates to CASSSATLSYNEQFF.

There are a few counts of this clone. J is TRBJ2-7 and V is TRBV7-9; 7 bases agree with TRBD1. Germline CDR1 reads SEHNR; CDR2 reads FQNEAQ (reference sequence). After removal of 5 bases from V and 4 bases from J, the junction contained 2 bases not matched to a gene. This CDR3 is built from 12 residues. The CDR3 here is CASSRQGYEQYF. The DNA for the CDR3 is TGTGCCAGCAGCCGACAGGGTTACGAGCAGTACTTC.

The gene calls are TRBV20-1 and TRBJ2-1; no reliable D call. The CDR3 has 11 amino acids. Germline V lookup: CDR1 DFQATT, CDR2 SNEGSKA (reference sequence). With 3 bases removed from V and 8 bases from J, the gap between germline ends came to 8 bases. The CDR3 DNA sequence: TGCAGTGCTAGCCGACAAGATGAGCAGTTCTTC. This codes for CSASRQDEQFF.

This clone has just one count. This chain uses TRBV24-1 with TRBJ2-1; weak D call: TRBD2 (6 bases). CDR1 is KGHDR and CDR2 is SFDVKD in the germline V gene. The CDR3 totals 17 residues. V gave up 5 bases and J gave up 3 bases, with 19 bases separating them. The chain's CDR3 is CATSGPPGGSGYNEQFF. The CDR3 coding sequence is TGTGCCACCAGTGGTCCCCCCGGGGGTTCGGGCTACAATGAGCAGTTCTTC.

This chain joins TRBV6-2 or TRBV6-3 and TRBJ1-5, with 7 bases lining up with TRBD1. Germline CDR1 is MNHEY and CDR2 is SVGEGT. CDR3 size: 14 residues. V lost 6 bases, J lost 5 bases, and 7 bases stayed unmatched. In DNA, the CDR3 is TGTGCCAGCAGCCTGCCAGGGGGTGATCAGCCCCAGCATTTT. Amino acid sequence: CASSLPGGDQPQHF.

This chain's CDR3 is CSVGAPRLGGHEQYF. The CDR3 bases are TGCAGCGTTGGAGCCCCCCGTTTGGGAGGCCACGAGCAGTACTTC. The chain carries TRBV29-1 and TRBJ2-7; tentatively, D is TRBD2 (6 bases). From germline, CDR1 is SQVTM and CDR2 ANQGSEA. The V end lost 4 bases, the J end lost 5 bases, and 21 bases lay between the germline ends. The CDR3 spans 15 residues.

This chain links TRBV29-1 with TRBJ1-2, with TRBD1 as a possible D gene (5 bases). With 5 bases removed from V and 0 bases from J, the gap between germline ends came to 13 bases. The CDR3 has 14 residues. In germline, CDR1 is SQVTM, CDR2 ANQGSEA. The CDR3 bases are TGCAGCGTTTTCGATCAGACAGCTAACTATGGCTACACCTTC. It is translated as CSVFDQTANYGYTF.

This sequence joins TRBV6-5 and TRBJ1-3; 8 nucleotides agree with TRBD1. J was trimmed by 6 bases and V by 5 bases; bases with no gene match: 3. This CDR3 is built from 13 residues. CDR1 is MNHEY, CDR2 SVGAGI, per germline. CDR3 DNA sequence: TGTGCCAGCAGTATGGACAGGGCAAACACCATATATTTT. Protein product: CASSMDRANTIYF.

Here the CDR3 reads CSADIGTVNTEAFF. Here the CDR3 DNA reads TGCAGCGCAGACATCGGGACAGTTAACACTGAAGCTTTCTTT. The rearrangement joins TRBV29-1 to TRBJ1-1, with TRBD1 identical over 7 bases. The CDR3 sequence is 14 residues long. The junction had 10 bases not matched to a gene; V was cut back by 7 bases and J by 2 bases. Germline CDR1 reads SQVTM; CDR2 reads ANQGSEA.

CDR3 in amino acids: CASSIEGLAGVRNEQYF. The CDR3 DNA reads TGTGCCAGTAGTATAGAAGGCCTAGCGGGGGTGAGGAACGAGCAGTACTTC. This chain uses TRBV19 with TRBJ2-7; TRBD2 aligns across 10 bases. Trimming cost V 0 bases and J 5 bases; bases outside gene matches: 10. The CDR3 spans 17 residues. The germline V gene has CDR1 LNHDA and CDR2 SQIVND (reference sequence).